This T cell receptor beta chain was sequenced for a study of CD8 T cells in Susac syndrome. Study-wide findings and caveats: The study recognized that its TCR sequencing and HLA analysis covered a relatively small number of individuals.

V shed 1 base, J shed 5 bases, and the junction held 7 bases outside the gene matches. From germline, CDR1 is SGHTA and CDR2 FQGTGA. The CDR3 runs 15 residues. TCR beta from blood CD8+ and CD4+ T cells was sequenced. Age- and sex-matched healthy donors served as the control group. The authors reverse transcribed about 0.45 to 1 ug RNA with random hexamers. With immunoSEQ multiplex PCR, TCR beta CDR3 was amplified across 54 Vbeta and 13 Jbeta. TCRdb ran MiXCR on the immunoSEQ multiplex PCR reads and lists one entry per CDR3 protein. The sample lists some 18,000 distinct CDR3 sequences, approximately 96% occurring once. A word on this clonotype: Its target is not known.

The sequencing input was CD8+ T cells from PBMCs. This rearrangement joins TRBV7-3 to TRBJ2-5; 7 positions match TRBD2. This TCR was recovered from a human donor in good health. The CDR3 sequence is CASSLNGGGLETQYF. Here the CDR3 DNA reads TGTGCCAGCAGCTTAAACGGGGGAGGGTTGGAGACCCAGTACTTC.